This entry lists 5 T cell receptor beta chains sequenced from one sample in a study of cytomegalovirus exposure and HLA in healthy donors (dated by TCRdb to the late 2010s). The receptor library was made with the immunoSEQ multiplex PCR assay. A mixture of 60 forward primers for TCR Vbeta segments and 13 reverse primers for TCR Jbeta segments was used in the multiplex PCR. TCRdb provides this immuneACCESS table in a form limited to in-frame rearrangements. Some clones are lacking; in checked studies, under half of them reflect an unresolved V gene, and why the rest are absent is not known. The sample includes approximately 150,000 clones, with approximately 71% observed a single time. Of the sample, about 10% is held by the ten largest clones. Sequences were obtained from PBMCs. The source of these receptors is a man in his thirties or forties in good health and CMV-seropositive.

This rearrangement joins TRBV10-3 to TRBJ2-2; tentative D call: TRBD2 (6 bases). Trimming stripped 10 bases from V and 4 bases from J, with 19 bases between. The CDR3 totals 15 residues. CDR1 is ENHRY, CDR2 SYGVKD, per germline. CDR3 sequence: CASESRDSFTGELFF. Written as DNA, the CDR3 is TGTGCCAGCGAGAGTCGGGACTCCTTCACCGGGGAGCTGTTTTTT.

The CDR3 nucleotides read TGTGCCAGCAGCCCTACTAGTATGTACGAGCAGTACTTC. Translated: CASSPTSMYEQYF. The chain combines TRBV9 with TRBJ2-7; D may be TRBD2 (5 bases). This CDR3 has 13 residues. Per germline, CDR1 SGDLS and CDR2 YYNGEE. V was trimmed by 4 bases and J by 4 bases, leaving 12 bases between them.

This clone was seen a handful of times. The CDR3 sequence: CASSTTNYGYTF. DNA of the CDR3: TGTGCCAGCTCAACTACTAACTATGGCTACACCTTC. The chain couples TRBV18 to TRBJ1-2; D is unclear. V lost 5 bases and J 0 bases, leaving 4 bases between the germline ends. Germline CDR1 KGHSH, CDR2 LQKENI. The CDR3 has 12 amino acids.

To note about this clone: An end of the junction differs from the germline gene, which may be a read error. Other DNA sequences from this sample encode an identical CDR3 as well. This chain joins TRBV2 and TRBJ2-2; possible D gene TRBD2, 5 bases. CDR3 length: 16 amino acids. From germline, CDR1 is SNHLY and CDR2 FYNNEI. CDR3 loop: CASRQSSLTNTGELFF. Written as DNA, the CDR3 is TGTGCCAGCAGACAGTCCTCTCTAACGAACACCGGGGAGCTATTTTTT. Filled out from reference TRBV2 and TRBJ2-2, the complete variable domain reads EPEVTQTPSHQVTQMGQEVILRCVPISNHLYFYWYRQILGQKVEFLVSFYNNEISEKSEIFDDQFSVERPDGSNFTLKIRSTKLEDSAMYFCASRQSSLTNTGELFFGEGSRLTVL.

This clone has more than one count but fewer than ten. The V call is TRBV27, the J call TRBJ2-1; 8 bases line up with TRBD2. Germline CDR1 is MNHEY and CDR2 is SMNVEV (reference sequence). The CDR3 sequence is 13 residues long. The trim removed 5 bases at V and 6 bases at J, leaving 3 bases unmatched. The CDR3 spells CASSRTSPNEQFF. The CDR3 DNA sequence: TGTGCCAGCAGTAGGACTAGCCCCAATGAGCAGTTCTTC.